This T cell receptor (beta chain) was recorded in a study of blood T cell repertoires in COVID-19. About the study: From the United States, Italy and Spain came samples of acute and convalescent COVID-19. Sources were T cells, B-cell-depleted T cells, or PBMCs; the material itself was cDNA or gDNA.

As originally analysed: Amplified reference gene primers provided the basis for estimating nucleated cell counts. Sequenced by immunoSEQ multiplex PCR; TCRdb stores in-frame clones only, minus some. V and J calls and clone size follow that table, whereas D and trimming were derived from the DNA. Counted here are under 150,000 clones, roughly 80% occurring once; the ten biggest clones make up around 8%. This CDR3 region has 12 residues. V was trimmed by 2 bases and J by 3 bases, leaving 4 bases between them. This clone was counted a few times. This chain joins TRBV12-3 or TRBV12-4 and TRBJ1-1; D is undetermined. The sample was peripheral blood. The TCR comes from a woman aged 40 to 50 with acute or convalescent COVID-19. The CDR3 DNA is TGTGCCAGCAGTTTACGCGACACTGAAGCTTTCTTT. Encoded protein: CASSLRDTEAFF.